One and the same sample provided the 11 T cell receptor beta chains below, sequenced in a study of patients and donors after allogeneic stem cell transplantation. TCRdb passed the RT-PCR reads through MiXCR, listing each CDR3 protein once. The table lists about 960,000 distinct CDR3 sequences, more than 15% of them singletons, with 6% in the top ten. Sequenced material: blood, either unsorted or a sorted T cell fraction (not recorded which). These receptors originate from a human donor who was either an allogeneic HSCT recipient or a stem cell or donor lymphocyte infusion donor (not recorded which). It is not recorded whose cells these are; they may come from a transplant donor.

The V call is TRBV3-1, the J call TRBJ2-5, with TRBD2 identical over 10 bases. The CDR3 length is 15 residues. Germline lookup yields CDR1 LGHDT and CDR2 YNNKEL (reference sequence). V gave up 0 bases and J gave up 3 bases; unmatched junction bases: 1. The CDR3 here is CASSQDGLAEETQYF. The CDR3 DNA sequence: TGTGCCAGCAGCCAAGATGGACTAGCGGAAGAGACCCAGTACTTC.

The chain recombines TRBV27 with TRBJ1-2, with D perhaps matching TRBD1 (5 bases). The CDR3 is 17 residues long. Trimming took off 4 bases at V and 8 bases at J, with 26 bases between the two ends. Germline V gene sequence: CDR1 MNHEY, CDR2 SMNVEV (reference sequence). The CDR3 spells CASSSPSGHPGRAGYTF. The CDR3 nucleotides are TGTGCCAGCAGTTCCCCTTCCGGACATCCTGGACGGGCGGGCTACACCTTC.

This clonotype has just a few counts. J is TRBJ1-5 and V is TRBV4-2, with D maybe TRBD1 (6 bases). The CDR3 contains 14 residues. The germline V gene has CDR1 LGHNA and CDR2 YNFKEQ. Trimming took off 5 bases at V and 7 bases at J, with 15 bases between the two ends. The CDR3 DNA reads TGTGCCAGCAGCTTTAACAGGGACGGCCAGCCCCAGCATTTT. Protein: CASSFNRDGQPQHF.

This clonotype came up a few times. The chain carries TRBV7-2 and TRBJ2-3; no definite D call. Trimming left V 0 bases short and J 6 bases short, with 13 bases between. The germline gives CDR1 SGHTA, CDR2 FQGNSA. CDR3 length: 15 amino acids. The CDR3 region is CASSLALQSGDTQYF. The CDR3 region has the DNA TGTGCCAGCAGCTTAGCACTACAATCCGGGGATACGCAGTATTTT.

There are many counts of this clonotype. This sequence joins TRBV12-3 or TRBV12-4 and TRBJ2-2; the D is unclear. V was pared by 7 bases and J by 2 bases, with 11 bases between. The CDR3 is made up of 14 amino acids. CDR3 DNA: TGTGCCAGCACTCTGTTGGGTAACACCGGGGAGCTGTTTTTT. It translates to CASTLLGNTGELFF.

The J gene is TRBJ1-2, the V gene TRBV7-9, with TRBD1 matching over 10 bases. Germline V gene lookup returns CDR1 SEHNR and CDR2 FQNEAQ (reference sequence). This CDR3 has 15 amino acids. Trimming took 3 bases from V and 7 from J; bases not matched to a gene: 8. Written as DNA, the CDR3 is TGTGCCAGCAGCTTTCCCGGGACAGGGGCCGGTGGCTACACCTTC. This encodes CASSFPGTGAGGYTF.

This clonotype showed up just a few times. The J gene is TRBJ2-6, the V gene TRBV3-1, with 7 bases fitting TRBD1. In germline, CDR1 is LGHDT, CDR2 YNNKEL (reference sequence). Trimming cost V 2 bases and J 1 base; bases outside gene matches: 5. This CDR3 comprises 17 residues. CDR3 coding DNA: TGTGCCAGCAGCCAAAACAGGGGTGCGTCTGGGGCCAACGTCCTGACTTTC. It is translated as CASSQNRGASGANVLTF.

This clonotype turned up a few times. V usage is TRBV6-5 and J usage is TRBJ1-2; D gene unclear. With 2 bases removed from V and 6 bases from J, the gap between germline ends came to 13 bases. Germline V gene sequence: CDR1 MNHEY, CDR2 SVGAGI. This CDR3 has 14 amino acids. CDR3 sequence (DNA): TGTGCCAGCAGTTACAGTCCGTCCCCGGATGGCTACACCTTC. It translates to CASSYSPSPDGYTF.

The CDR3 loop is CASSRGRAWETQYF. The CDR3 bases are TGTGCCAGCAGCCGCGGGAGGGCCTGGGAGACCCAGTACTTC. The chain links TRBV3-1 to TRBJ2-5; 9 bases are a match to TRBD2. Losses at the gene ends were 4 bases for V and 5 bases for J; bases not matched to a gene: 5. This CDR3 is built from 14 residues. Germline assignment: CDR1 LGHDT and CDR2 YNNKEL (reference sequence).

The chain uses TRBV3-1 and TRBJ2-7; 11 bases are a match to TRBD2. CDR1 is LGHDT and CDR2 is YNNKEL in the germline V gene (reference sequence). The J segment lost 2 bases and the V segment lost 1 base, leaving 1 base of the junction unmatched. There are 15 residues in the CDR3. The CDR3 DNA follows: TGTGCCAGCAGCCAAGTGACTAGCGGGGCCTACGAGCAGTACTTC. Its translation is CASSQVTSGAYEQYF.

The CDR3 DNA follows: TGTGCCAGCAGTCACACACTGGGGTCCTACGAGCAGTACTTC. This codes for CASSHTLGSYEQYF. The chain combines TRBV27 with TRBJ2-7; D unresolved. CDR1 is MNHEY, CDR2 SMNVEV, per germline (reference sequence). The CDR3 extends over 14 amino acids. V gave up 5 bases and J gave up 1 base, with 12 bases separating them.